This TCR beta chain appears in the sequencing data of a study of cytomegalovirus exposure and HLA in healthy donors. About the study: Unique TCR beta sequences numbering around 110 million came from roughly 180 million T cells in an earlier analysis.

Primers included in the PCR were 60 Vbeta and 13 Jbeta primers. Here immunoSEQ multiplex PCR was the method, and the copy in TCRdb shows in-frame clones only, minus some. The profile shows over 80,000 clones, around three fifths of them singletons. General study results and limits: High sensitivity and specificity were reportedly achieved when the classifier diagnosed cytomegalovirus status.

To note about this clone: What it recognizes is unknown.

The ends were cut back, 4 bases at V and 0 bases at J, with 12 bases in the middle. The CDR3 totals 16 residues. Germline assignment: CDR1 MNHEY and CDR2 SVGAGI. Sample: PBMCs. This receptor was obtained from a boy between 10 and 17 years old in good health and CMV-seropositive. V and J are TRBV6-5 and TRBJ2-2; no firm D call. CDR3 protein: CASSSFVASNTGELFF. The CDR3 DNA sequence: TGTGCCAGCAGTTCTTTCGTAGCTTCGAACACCGGGGAGCTGTTTTTT.